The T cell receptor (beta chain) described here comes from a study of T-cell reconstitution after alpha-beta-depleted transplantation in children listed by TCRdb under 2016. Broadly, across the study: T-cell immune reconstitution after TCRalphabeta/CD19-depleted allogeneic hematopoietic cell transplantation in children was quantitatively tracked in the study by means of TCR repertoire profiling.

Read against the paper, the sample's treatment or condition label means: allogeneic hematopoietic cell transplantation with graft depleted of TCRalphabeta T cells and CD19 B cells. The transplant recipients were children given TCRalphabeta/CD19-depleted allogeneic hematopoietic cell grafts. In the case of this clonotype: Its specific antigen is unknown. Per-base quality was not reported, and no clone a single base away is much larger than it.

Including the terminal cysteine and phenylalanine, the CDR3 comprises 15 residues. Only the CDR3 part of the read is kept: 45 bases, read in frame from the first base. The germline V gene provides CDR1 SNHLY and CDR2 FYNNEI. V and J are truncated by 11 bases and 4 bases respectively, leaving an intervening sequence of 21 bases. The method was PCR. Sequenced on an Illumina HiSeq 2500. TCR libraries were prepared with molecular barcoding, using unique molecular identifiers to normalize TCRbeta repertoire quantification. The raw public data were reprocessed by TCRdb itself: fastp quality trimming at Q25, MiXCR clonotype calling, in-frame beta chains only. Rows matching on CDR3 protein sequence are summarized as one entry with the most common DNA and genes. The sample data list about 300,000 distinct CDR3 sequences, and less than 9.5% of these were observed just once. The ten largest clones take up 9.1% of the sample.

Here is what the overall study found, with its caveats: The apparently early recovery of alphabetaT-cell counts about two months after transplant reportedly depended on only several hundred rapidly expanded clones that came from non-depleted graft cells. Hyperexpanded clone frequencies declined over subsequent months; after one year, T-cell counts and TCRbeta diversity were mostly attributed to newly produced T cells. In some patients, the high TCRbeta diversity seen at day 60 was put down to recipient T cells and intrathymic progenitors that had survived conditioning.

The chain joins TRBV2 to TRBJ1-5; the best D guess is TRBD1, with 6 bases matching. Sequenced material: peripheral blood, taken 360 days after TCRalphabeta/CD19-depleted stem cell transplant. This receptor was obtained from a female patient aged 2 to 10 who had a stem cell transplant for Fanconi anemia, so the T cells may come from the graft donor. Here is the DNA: TGTGCCTCACAAGGGGGAGGGGGAGGGAATCAGCCCCAGCATTTT. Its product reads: CASQGGGGGNQPQHF.